Below are 26 T cell receptor beta chains sequenced from a single sample in a study of shared clonotypes between healthy human individuals. Method: immunoSEQ multiplex PCR; TCRdb's copy keeps in-frame clones and lacks some. This table has under 2.5 million clones, around 93% appearing once. Sequenced material: naive CD4+ T cells from PBMCs. The subset is: CD45RA+ positively selected. The receptors derive from a man younger than 35 in good health. Some clones in this sample may be carry-over from other donors' samples.

The chain uses TRBV5-1 and TRBJ1-4; D possibly corresponds to TRBD1 (5 bases). The germline CDR1 and CDR2 sequences are SGHRS and YFSETQ. V lost 4 bases, J lost 8 bases, and 15 bases lay in between. This CDR3 has 14 residues. The CDR3 region is CASSGDAWSEKLFF. As DNA, the CDR3 is TGCGCCAGCAGCGGGGACGCTTGGTCCGAAAAACTGTTTTTT.

A single count supports this clone. J is TRBJ2-1 and V is TRBV4-2; a weak D match, TRBD2 (6 bases). CDR1 and CDR2 from the germline V gene are LGHNA and YNFKEQ. This CDR3 contains 17 residues. V lost 3 bases and J lost 3, with 18 bases in between. CDR3 nucleotides: TGTGCCAGCAGCCAGGTCGTGAGCGGGTCCCGCTACAATGAGCAGTTCTTC. It yields the protein CASSQVVSGSRYNEQFF.

The V and J genes are TRBV13 and TRBJ1-2, with D unresolved. This CDR3 has 14 amino acids. The V and J ends lost 4 bases and 8 bases respectively, with 17 bases between them. Germline CDR1 is PRHDT and CDR2 is FYEKMQ (reference sequence). For the CDR3, the DNA is TGTGCCAGCAGCTCCGGGGATCCCCTGGAAGGCTACACCTTC. It yields the protein CASSSGDPLEGYTF.

The V call is TRBV5-6, the J call TRBJ2-3; D is possibly TRBD1 (6 bases). Trimming removed 2 bases from V and 1 base from J, with 11 bases in between. The CDR3 runs to 15 residues. CDR1 is SGHDT and CDR2 is YYEEEE in the germline V gene. Written as DNA, the CDR3 is TGTGCCAGCAGCTTCTCTTCAGGGGGCACAGATACGCAGTATTTT. Its protein is CASSFSSGGTDTQYF. The full variable domain, completed using reference TRBV5-6 and TRBJ2-3, is DAGVTQSPTHLIKTRGQQVTLRCSPKSGHDTVSWYQQALGQGPQFIFQYYEEEERQRGNFPDRFSGHQFPNYSSELNVNALLLGDSALYLCASSFSSGGTDTQYFGPGTRLTVL.

The chain is built from TRBV10-3 and TRBJ1-4, with 9 positions matching TRBD1. CDR1 ENHRY and CDR2 SYGVKD come from the germline V gene. The V and J ends lost 2 bases and 5 bases, in that order; junction bases with no gene match: 3. The CDR3 is 15 amino acids. The CDR3 spells CAISETGTGNEKLFF. CDR3 bases: TGTGCCATCAGTGAGACCGGGACAGGGAATGAAAAACTGTTTTTT.

The chain couples TRBV19 to TRBJ2-7; 9 bases are a match to TRBD2. V gave up 1 base and J gave up 7 bases; unmatched junction bases: 5. The CDR3 contains 14 residues. Germline-derived CDR1 and CDR2 are LNHDA and SQIVND (reference sequence). For the CDR3, the DNA is TGTGCCAGTAGTATAGTTCTAGCGGGAAATGAGCAGTACTTC. Amino acid sequence: CASSIVLAGNEQYF.

The chain carries TRBV11-2 and TRBJ2-1; no firm D call. This CDR3 contains 13 residues. Germline-derived CDR1 and CDR2 are SGHAT and FQNNGV. Trimming took 4 bases from V and 6 from J, leaving 10 bases between them. The CDR3 sequence is CASSSVLGNEQFF. CDR3 nucleotide sequence: TGTGCCAGCAGCTCCGTTCTTGGCAATGAGCAGTTCTTC.

V gene TRBV21-1 combines with J gene TRBJ2-5; the listed D gene, TRBD2, was not tested against the DNA. TRBV21-1 is labeled a pseudogene. The length of the CDR3 is 14 residues. The CDR3 DNA sequence: TGTGCCAGAGGGACTAGCGGACACCAAGAGACCCAGTACTTC. Translating it yields CARGTSGHQETQYF.

The chain is built from TRBV6-5 and TRBJ2-7, with D possibly matching TRBD2 (5 bases). V was clipped by 6 bases and J by 2 bases, with 17 bases between them. Germline CDR1 is MNHEY and CDR2 is SVGAGI. The CDR3 has 15 amino acids. CDR3 loop: CASSNPTLAPYEQYF. The CDR3 bases are TGTGCCAGCAGCAACCCTACCCTAGCTCCCTACGAGCAGTACTTC.

There are a few counts of this clone. The chain uses TRBV7-3 and TRBJ1-1; TRBD1 matches at 7 bases. The CDR3 has 14 amino acids. Germline assignment: CDR1 SGHTA and CDR2 FQGTGA. V lost 6 bases, J lost 0 bases, and 4 bases stayed unmatched. The CDR3 protein is CASSRDRLNTEAFF. The CDR3 DNA reads TGTGCCAGCAGTCGGGACAGATTGAACACTGAAGCTTTCTTT.

The chain is built from TRBV19 and TRBJ1-5, with 7 bases matching TRBD1. Looked up from germline, CDR1 is LNHDA and CDR2 is SQIVND (reference sequence). With V trimmed by 10 bases and J by 2 bases, 20 bases remained unmatched. This CDR3 contains 18 residues. The CDR3 is CANEPRDRVGIGNQPQHF. For the CDR3, the DNA is TGTGCCAATGAACCCCGAGACAGGGTAGGTATCGGCAATCAGCCCCAGCATTTT. Based on the CDR3 plus reference TRBV19 and TRBJ1-5, the full variable domain is DGGITQSPKYLFRKEGQNVTLSCEQNLNHDAMYWYRQDPGQGLRLIYYSQIVNDFQKGDIAEGYSVSREKKESFPLTVTSAQKNPTAFYLCANEPRDRVGIGNQPQHFGDGTRLSIL.

The chain is built from TRBV4-3 and TRBJ2-4; 9 nucleotides agree with TRBD2. CDR3 length equals 17 residues. Germline CDR1 LGHNA, CDR2 YSLEER. The ends lost 0 bases at V and 6 bases at J; junction bases unmatched: 9. The CDR3 protein is CASSQDYEALAGNIQYF. The CDR3 DNA follows: TGCGCCAGCAGCCAAGATTACGAGGCACTAGCGGGAAACATTCAGTACTTC.

The genes are TRBV5-4 and TRBJ2-2, with 8 bases identical to TRBD1. The CDR3 extends over 15 amino acids. Germline loops: CDR1 SGHNT, CDR2 YYREEE (reference sequence). After removal of 4 bases from V and 6 bases from J, the junction contained 8 bases not matched to a gene. The CDR3 sequence is CASSTGQGRAGELFF. CDR3 DNA: TGTGCCAGCAGCACAGGACAGGGTAGGGCCGGGGAGCTGTTTTTT.

A few counts support this clone. The chain has TRBV19 and TRBJ1-5, with a tentative D call TRBD1 (5 bases). Germline V gene sequence: CDR1 LNHDA, CDR2 SQIVND (reference sequence). Trimming removed 5 bases at V and 5 bases at J, with 16 bases between. The CDR3 runs to 15 residues. Here the CDR3 DNA reads TGTGCCAGTAGTCCGGGACGGGGGAACTATCAGCCCCAGCATTTT. Its protein product is CASSPGRGNYQPQHF.

The rearrangement uses TRBV30 and TRBJ2-5; 10 positions agree with TRBD2. V gave up 2 bases and J gave up 5 bases; unmatched junction bases: 2. This CDR3 comprises 13 residues. The germline gives CDR1 GTSNPN, CDR2 SVGIG (reference sequence). CDR3 sequence (DNA): TGTGCCTGGAGTCAGGGACTAGCGGAGACCCAGTACTTC. The encoded protein is CAWSQGLAETQYF.

Remarks on this clone: The same CDR3 also results from other DNA sequences found in this sample. The chain is built from TRBV5-1 and TRBJ2-5; maybe TRBD1 (7 bases). The CDR3 is 14 residues long. The V end was cut by 4 bases, the J end by 1 base, with 11 bases between. Germline V gene sequence: CDR1 SGHRS, CDR2 YFSETQ. In DNA form, the CDR3 reads TGCGCCAGCAGCGGCGGGACAGCCCAAGAGACCCAGTACTTC. This encodes CASSGGTAQETQYF.

This clone appeared once. The chain couples TRBV28 to TRBJ1-3; D is undetermined. Germline assignment: CDR1 MDHEN and CDR2 SYDVKM. Trimming shortened V by 2 bases and J by 1 base, and 6 bases separated the two germline ends. The CDR3 covers 14 residues. This CDR3 reads CASSLVRSGNTIYF. Here the CDR3 DNA reads TGTGCCAGCAGTTTAGTGCGGTCTGGAAACACCATATATTTT.

V usage is TRBV19 and J usage is TRBJ1-4, with 9 bases aligning to TRBD1. The CDR3 runs 15 residues. CDR1 is LNHDA and CDR2 is SQIVND in the germline V gene (reference sequence). The J segment lost 8 bases and the V segment lost 3 bases, leaving 7 bases of the junction unmatched. As DNA, the CDR3 is TGTGCCAGTAGTATTGAAGGGACAGGGAGCGAAAAACTGTTTTTT. Amino acids: CASSIEGTGSEKLFF.

V is TRBV18 and J is TRBJ2-7, with TRBD2 as a possible D gene (6 bases). The CDR3 sequence is 15 residues long. Per the germline V gene, CDR1 is KGHSH and CDR2 is LQKENI. Trimming took 4 bases from V and 5 from J, leaving 18 bases between them. The CDR3 loop reads CASSLGGGSKNEQYF. The CDR3 DNA is TGTGCCAGCTCACTAGGTGGGGGGTCCAAGAACGAGCAGTACTTC.

About this clone itself: Within the sample, other DNA sequences also encode this same CDR3. The chain uses TRBV5-4 and TRBJ2-3; 13 bases line up with TRBD2. The CDR3 extends over 16 amino acids. V gave up 4 bases and J gave up 1 base; unmatched junction bases: 3. Germline V gives CDR1 SGHNT, CDR2 YYREEE (reference sequence). CDR3 protein: CASSPGLAGGTDTQYF. CDR3 coding DNA: TGTGCCAGCAGCCCCGGACTAGCGGGAGGCACAGATACGCAGTATTTT.

J is TRBJ2-3 and V is TRBV6-5; D unclear. The length of the CDR3 is 11 residues. The V end lost 9 bases, the J end lost 0 bases, and 4 bases lay between the germline ends. Germline lookup yields CDR1 MNHEY and CDR2 SVGAGI. In nucleotides, the CDR3 is TGTGCCAGTGGTAGCACAGATACGCAGTATTTT. It is translated as CASGSTDTQYF.

The chain couples TRBV11-2 to TRBJ2-5; a weak D match, TRBD2 (5 bases). This CDR3 is built from 14 residues. Between the trimmed V and J ends, which lost 5 bases and 1 base, there was a span of 11 bases. Germline lookup yields CDR1 SGHAT and CDR2 FQNNGV. The CDR3 DNA is TGTGCCAGCAGCCCACGGGGATCCCAAGAGACCCAGTACTTC. Protein product: CASSPRGSQETQYF.

The chain employs TRBV5-4 and TRBJ1-1; 12 nucleotides agree with TRBD1. CDR3 length: 19 amino acids. Unmatched junction bases numbered 14, after V lost 5 bases and J lost 0 bases. CDR1 is SGHNT and CDR2 is YYREEE in the germline V gene (reference sequence). The chain's CDR3 is CASRPPGQGAGNMNTEAFF. The CDR3 DNA reads as TGTGCCAGCAGACCACCGGGACAGGGGGCCGGAAATATGAACACTGAAGCTTTCTTT.

V and J are TRBV6-5 and TRBJ2-7; 7 bases line up with TRBD1. Germline V gives CDR1 MNHEY, CDR2 SVGAGI. This CDR3 spans 15 amino acids. Trimming at V came to 6 bases and at J to 2 bases, leaving 10 bases not matched to a gene. The CDR3: CASRYTRDSPYEQYF. DNA of the CDR3: TGTGCCAGCAGGTATACCCGGGACAGCCCCTACGAGCAGTACTTC.

The chain couples TRBV11-2 to TRBJ2-1; 7 nucleotides agree with TRBD2. This CDR3 comprises 16 residues. In germline, CDR1 is SGHAT, CDR2 FQNNGV. V trimming: 5 bases; J trimming: 9 bases; junction bases outside the gene matches: 16. CDR3 amino acids: CASSKPGGADGSEQFF. In DNA, the CDR3 is TGTGCCAGCAGCAAACCGGGAGGAGCGGATGGGAGTGAGCAGTTCTTC.

The chain combines TRBV5-1 with TRBJ2-3, with 7 bases aligning to TRBD2. This CDR3 region has 16 residues. Germline assignment: CDR1 SGHRS and CDR2 YFSETQ. Trimming at V came to 7 bases and at J to 8 bases, leaving 19 bases not matched to a gene. The CDR3 region is CASRPEGWALAATQYF. CDR3 bases: TGCGCCAGCCGACCCGAAGGCTGGGCGCTAGCGGCTACGCAGTATTTT.